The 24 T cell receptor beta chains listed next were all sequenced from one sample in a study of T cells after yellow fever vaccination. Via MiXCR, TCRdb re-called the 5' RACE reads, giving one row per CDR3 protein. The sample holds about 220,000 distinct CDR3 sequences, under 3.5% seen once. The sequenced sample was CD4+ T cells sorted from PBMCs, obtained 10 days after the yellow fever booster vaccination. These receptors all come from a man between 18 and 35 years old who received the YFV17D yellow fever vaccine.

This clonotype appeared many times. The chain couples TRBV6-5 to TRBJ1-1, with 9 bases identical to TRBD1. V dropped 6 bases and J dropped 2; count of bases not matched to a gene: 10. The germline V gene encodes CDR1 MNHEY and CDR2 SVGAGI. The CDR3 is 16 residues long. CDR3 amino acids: CASRRLPGQGNTEAFF. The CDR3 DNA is TGTGCCAGCAGACGCCTCCCGGGACAGGGAAACACTGAAGCTTTCTTT.

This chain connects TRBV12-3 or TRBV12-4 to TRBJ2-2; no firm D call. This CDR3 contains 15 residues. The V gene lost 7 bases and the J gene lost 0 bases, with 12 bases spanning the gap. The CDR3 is CASISQASNTGELFF. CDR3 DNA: TGTGCCAGCATCAGTCAGGCCTCGAACACCGGGGAGCTGTTTTTT.

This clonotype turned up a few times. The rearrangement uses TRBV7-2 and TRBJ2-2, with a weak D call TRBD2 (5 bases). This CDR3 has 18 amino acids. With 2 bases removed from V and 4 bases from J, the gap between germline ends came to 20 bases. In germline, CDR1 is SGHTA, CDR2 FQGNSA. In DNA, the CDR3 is TGTGCCAGCAGCTTACCCCGGGGAAGGGTAGAATCCACCGGGGAGCTGTTTTTT. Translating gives CASSLPRGRVESTGELFF. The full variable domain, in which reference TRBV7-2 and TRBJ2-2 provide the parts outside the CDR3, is GAGVSQSPSNKVTEKGKDVELRCDPISGHTALYWYRQSLGQGLEFLIYFQGNSAPDKSGLPSDRFSAERTGGSVSTLTIQRTQQEDSAVYLCASSLPRGRVESTGELFFGEGSRLTVL.

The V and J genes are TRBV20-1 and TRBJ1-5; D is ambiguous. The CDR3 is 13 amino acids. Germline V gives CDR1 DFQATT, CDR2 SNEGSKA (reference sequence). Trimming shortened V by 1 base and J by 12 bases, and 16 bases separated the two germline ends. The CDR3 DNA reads TGCAGTGCTAGAGGATCGGGCAGAGCGCTCCAGCATTTT. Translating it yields CSARGSGRALQHF.

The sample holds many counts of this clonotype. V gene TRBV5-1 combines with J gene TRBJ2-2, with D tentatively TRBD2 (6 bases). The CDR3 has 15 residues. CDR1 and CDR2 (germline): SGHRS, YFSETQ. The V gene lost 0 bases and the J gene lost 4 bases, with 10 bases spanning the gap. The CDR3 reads CASSLGAGPTGELFF. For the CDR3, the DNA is TGCGCCAGCAGCTTGGGTGCGGGGCCCACCGGGGAGCTGTTTTTT. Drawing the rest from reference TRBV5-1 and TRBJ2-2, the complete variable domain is KAGVTQTPRYLIKTRGQQVTLSCSPISGHRSVSWYQQTPGQGLQFLFEYFSETQRNKGNFPGRFSGRQFSNSRSEMNVSTLELGDSALYLCASSLGAGPTGELFFGEGSRLTVL.

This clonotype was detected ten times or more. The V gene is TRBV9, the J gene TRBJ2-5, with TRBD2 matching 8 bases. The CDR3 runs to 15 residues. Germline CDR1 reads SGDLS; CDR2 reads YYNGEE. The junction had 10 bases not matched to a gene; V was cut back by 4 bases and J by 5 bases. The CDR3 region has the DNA TGTGCCAGCAGCCCCGGGGGGGCCAATGTGGAGACCCAGTACTTC. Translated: CASSPGGANVETQYF.

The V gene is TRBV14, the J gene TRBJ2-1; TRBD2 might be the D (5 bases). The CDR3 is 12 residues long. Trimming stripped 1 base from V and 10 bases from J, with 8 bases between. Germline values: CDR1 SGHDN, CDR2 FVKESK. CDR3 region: CASSQVSSEQFF. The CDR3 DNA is TGTGCCAGCAGCCAAGTGTCTAGCGAGCAGTTCTTC.

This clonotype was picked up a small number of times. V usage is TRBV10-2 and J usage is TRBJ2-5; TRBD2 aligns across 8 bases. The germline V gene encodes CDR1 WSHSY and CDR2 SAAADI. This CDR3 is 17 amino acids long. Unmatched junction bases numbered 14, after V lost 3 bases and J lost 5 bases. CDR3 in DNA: TGCGCCAGCAGTGAATTCGGATCGGGGGGGCCGGGTGAGACCCAGTACTTC. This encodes CASSEFGSGGPGETQYF.

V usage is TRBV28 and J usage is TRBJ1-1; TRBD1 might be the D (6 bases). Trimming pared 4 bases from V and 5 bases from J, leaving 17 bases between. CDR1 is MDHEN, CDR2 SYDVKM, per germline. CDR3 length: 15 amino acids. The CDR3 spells CASSSPGQGWTEAFF. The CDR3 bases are TGTGCCAGCAGTTCCCCGGGACAAGGGTGGACTGAAGCTTTCTTT.

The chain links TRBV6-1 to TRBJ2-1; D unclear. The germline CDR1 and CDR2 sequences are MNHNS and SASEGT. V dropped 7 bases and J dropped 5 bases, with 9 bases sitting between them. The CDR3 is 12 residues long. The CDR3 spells CASNNLHNEQFF. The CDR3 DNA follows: TGTGCCAGCAATAACCTCCACAATGAGCAGTTCTTC.

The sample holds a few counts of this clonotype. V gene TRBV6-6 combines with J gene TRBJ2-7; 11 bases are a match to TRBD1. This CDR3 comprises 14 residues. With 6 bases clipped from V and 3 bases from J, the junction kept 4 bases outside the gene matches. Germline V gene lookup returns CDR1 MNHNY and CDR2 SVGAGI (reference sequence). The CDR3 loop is CASRPGTGGYEQYV. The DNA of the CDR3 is TGTGCCAGCAGGCCAGGGACAGGGGGCTACGAGCAGTACGTC.

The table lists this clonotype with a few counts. DNA for the CDR3: TGTGCCAGCAGATTGGGACAGGGCAACACCGGGGAGCTGTTTTTT. This gives the protein CASRLGQGNTGELFF. The genes are TRBV2 and TRBJ2-2; 9 positions match TRBD1. This CDR3 has 15 amino acids. Germline loops: CDR1 SNHLY, CDR2 FYNNEI. The trim removed 6 bases at V and 2 bases at J, leaving 4 bases unmatched.

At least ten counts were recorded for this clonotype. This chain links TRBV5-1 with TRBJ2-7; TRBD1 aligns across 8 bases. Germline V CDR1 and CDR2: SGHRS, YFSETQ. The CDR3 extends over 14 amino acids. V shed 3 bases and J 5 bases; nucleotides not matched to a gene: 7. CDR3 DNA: TGCGCCAGCAGCTCCCAGGGGGCGGGAAACGAGCAGTACTTC. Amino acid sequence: CASSSQGAGNEQYF.

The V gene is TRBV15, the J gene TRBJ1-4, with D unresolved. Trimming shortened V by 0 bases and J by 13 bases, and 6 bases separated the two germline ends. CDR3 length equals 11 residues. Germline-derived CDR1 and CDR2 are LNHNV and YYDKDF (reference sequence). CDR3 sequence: CATSREGSLFF. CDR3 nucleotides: TGTGCCACCAGCAGAGAGGGGTCACTGTTTTTT.

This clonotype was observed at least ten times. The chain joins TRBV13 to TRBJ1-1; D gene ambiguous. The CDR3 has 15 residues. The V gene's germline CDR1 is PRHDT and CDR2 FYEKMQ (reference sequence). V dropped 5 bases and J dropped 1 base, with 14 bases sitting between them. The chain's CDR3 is CASSLVGRQNTEAFF. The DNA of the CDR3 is TGTGCCAGCAGCCTCGTGGGCAGGCAGAACACTGAAGCTTTCTTT.

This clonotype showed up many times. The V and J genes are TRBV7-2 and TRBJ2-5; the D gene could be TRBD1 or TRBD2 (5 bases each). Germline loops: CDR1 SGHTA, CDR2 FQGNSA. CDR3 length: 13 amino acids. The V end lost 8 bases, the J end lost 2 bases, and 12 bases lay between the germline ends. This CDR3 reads CASGTRRQETQYF. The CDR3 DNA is TGTGCCAGCGGGACGCGTCGGCAAGAGACCCAGTACTTC. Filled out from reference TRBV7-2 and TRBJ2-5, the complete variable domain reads GAGVSQSPSNKVTEKGKDVELRCDPISGHTALYWYRQSLGQGLEFLIYFQGNSAPDKSGLPSDRFSAERTGGSVSTLTIQRTQQEDSAVYLCASGTRRQETQYFGPGTRLLVL.

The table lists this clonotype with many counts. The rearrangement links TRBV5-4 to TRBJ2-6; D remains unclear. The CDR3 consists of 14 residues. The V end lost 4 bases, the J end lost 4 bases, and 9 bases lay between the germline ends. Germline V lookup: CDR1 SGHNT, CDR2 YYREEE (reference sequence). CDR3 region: CASSAGPGANVLTF. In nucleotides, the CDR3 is TGTGCCAGCAGCGCCGGTCCCGGGGCCAACGTCCTGACTTTC.

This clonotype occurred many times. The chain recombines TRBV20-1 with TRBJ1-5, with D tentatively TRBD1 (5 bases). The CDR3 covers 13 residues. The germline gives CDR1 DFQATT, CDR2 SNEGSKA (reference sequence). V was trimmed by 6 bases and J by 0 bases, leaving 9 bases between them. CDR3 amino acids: CSATVYSNQPQHF. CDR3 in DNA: TGCAGTGCGACAGTCTATAGCAATCAGCCCCAGCATTTT.

Here the CDR3 DNA reads TGCGCCAGCAGCCTGGGCAGGGTAGGGACAGATACGCAGTATTTT. This translates into CASSLGRVGTDTQYF. The genes are TRBV4-3 and TRBJ2-3, with a tentative D call TRBD1 (5 bases). Germline V lookup: CDR1 LGHNA, CDR2 YSLEER. V was cut by 4 bases and J by 3 bases, with 14 bases left in between. The CDR3 loop spans 15 amino acids.

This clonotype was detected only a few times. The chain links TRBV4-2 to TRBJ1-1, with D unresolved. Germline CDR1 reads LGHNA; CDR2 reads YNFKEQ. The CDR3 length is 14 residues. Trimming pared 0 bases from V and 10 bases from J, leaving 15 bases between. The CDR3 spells CASSQDPQGWVAFF. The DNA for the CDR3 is TGTGCCAGCAGCCAAGATCCACAAGGTTGGGTAGCTTTCTTT.

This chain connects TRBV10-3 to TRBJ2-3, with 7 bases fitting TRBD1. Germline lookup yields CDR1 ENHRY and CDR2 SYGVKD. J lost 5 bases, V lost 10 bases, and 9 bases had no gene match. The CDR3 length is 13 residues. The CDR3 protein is CASTGDQRDTQYF. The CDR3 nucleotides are TGTGCCAGCACAGGGGACCAGAGAGATACGCAGTATTTT.

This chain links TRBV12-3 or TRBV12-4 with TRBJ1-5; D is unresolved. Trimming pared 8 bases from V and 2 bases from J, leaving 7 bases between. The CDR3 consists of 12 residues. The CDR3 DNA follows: TGTGCCAGCGGTACGGGCAATCAGCCCCAGCATTTT. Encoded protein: CASGTGNQPQHF.

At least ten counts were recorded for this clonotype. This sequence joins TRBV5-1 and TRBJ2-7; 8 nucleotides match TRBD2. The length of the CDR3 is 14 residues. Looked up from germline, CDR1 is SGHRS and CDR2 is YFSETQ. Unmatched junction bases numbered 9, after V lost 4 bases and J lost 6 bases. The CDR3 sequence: CASSGSGGPAEQYF. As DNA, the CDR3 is TGCGCCAGCAGCGGTTCGGGGGGGCCCGCCGAGCAGTACTTC.

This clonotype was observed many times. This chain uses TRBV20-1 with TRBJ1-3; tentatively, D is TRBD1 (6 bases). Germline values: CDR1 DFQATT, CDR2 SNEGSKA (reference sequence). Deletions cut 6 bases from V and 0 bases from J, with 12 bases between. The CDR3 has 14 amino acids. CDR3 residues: CSAKDRSSGNTIYF. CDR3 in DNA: TGCAGTGCCAAGGACAGAAGCTCTGGAAACACCATATATTTT.